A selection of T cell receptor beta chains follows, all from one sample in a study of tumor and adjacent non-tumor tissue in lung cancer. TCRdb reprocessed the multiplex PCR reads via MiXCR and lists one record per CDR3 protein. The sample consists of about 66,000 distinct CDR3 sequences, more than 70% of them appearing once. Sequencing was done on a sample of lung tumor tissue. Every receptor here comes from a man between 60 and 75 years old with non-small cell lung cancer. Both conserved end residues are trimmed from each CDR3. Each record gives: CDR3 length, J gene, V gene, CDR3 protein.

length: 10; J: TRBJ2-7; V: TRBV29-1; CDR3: SMGTGGYEEY
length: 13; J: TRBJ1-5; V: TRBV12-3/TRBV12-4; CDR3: SSILRQGSNQPQH
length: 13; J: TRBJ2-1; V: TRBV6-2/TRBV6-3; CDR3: TSSYYRGGSDEHF
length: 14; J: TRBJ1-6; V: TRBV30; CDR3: ALLSRPGQGYSPLH
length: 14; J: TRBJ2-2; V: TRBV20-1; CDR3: SASLAGGPETGEMF
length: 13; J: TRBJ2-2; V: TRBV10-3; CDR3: ASQEGGANTGELF
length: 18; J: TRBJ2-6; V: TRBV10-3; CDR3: AISEHGTSGWDSEINVLT
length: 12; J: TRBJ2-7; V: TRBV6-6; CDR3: ASRRDTSSYERY
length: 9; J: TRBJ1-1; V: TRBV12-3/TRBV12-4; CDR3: ASRGQDEAF
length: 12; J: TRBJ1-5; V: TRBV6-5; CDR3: TSSRTRGNQPQH
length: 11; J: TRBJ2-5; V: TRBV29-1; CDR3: SVGEAAPWTQY
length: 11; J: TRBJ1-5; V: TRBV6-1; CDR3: ASRRACGWPQH
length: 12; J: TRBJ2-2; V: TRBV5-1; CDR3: ASSHDRGTGELF
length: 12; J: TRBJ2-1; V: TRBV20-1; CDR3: NAGLAGTIDEQF
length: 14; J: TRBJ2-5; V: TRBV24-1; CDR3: ATSASTGGMQETQY
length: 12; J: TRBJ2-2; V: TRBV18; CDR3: ASSPLWTAGELF
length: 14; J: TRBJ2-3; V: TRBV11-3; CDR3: TSSSGLAESTDTQY
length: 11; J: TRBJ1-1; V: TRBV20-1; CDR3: SVRLTERFGVF
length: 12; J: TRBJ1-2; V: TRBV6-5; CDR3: ASSYQGGTYSYT
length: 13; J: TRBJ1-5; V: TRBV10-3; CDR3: TISEPGRAHQPQH
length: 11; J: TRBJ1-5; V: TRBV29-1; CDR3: RVSRGGGQTQH
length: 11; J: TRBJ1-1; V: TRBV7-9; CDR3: ASSVVTGNETF
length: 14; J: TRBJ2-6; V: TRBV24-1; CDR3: ATGPNKESGTNVLT
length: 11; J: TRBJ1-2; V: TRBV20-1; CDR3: SAMNGQGLGYT
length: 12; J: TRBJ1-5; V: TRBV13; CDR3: ASSLGQAIGAQN
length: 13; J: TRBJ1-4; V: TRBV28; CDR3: ASTNPGQGEEKLF
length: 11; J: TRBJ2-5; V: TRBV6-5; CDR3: ASSWDGMEKQY
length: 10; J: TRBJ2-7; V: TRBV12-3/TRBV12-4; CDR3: ASSHSSYEQY
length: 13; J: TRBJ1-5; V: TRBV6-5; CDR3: TSTSRQDGNQPQH
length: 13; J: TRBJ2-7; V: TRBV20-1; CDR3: STRAASWLMDEQY
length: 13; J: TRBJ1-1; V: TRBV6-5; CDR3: VNSYSRRGGTEAF
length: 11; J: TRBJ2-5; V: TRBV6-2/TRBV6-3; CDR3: ASTSPRGDILY
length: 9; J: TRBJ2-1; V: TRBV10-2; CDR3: ASSGYYEQF
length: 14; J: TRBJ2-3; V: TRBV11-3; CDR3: ARGSGLADSTDTQY
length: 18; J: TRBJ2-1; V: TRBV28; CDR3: ASSFNPGLAGGPLENEQF
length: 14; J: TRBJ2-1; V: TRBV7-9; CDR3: ASSPRQGSSYNEQF
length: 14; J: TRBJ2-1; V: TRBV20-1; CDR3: SARHGASSSYNEQL
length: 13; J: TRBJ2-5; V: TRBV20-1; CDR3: SATTSGRTFGTQY
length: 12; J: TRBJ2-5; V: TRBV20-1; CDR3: SARDLRDQKTQY
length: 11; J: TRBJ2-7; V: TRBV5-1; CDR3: ASSGGKSYEQY
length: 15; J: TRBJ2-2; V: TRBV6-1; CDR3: ASSGGGGTTNTEELF
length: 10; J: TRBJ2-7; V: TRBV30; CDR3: AWSVEAYEQY
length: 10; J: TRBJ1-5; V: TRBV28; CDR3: ASEGAKGPQH
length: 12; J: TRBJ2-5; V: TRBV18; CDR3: ASSPNRAEQIQY
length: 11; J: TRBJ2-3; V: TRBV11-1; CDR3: VSSSQSSDTQY
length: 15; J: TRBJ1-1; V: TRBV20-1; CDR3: SVKEVLDSTMNTGAF
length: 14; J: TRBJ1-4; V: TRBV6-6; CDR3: ASRRQGVETNEKLF
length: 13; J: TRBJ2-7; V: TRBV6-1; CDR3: ASILGLAGGWEQY